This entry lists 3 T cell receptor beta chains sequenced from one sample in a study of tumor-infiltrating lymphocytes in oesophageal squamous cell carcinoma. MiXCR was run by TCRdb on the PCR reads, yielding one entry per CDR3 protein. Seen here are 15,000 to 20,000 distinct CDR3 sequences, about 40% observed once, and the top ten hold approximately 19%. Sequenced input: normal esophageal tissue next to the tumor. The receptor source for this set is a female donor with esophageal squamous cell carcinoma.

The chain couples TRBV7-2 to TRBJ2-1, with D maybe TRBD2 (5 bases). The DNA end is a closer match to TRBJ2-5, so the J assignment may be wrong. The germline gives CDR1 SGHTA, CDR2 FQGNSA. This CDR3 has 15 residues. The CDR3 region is CASSLQRGAQETQYF. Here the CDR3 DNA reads TGTGCCAGCAGCCTCCAACGGGGTGCTCAAGAGACCCAGTACTTC.

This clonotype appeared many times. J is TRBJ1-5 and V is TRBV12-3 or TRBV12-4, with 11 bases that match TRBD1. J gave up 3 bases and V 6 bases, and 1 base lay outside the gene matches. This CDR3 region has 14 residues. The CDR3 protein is CASRGQGDNQPQHF. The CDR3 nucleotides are TGTGCCAGCAGGGGACAGGGGGACAATCAGCCCCAGCATTTT.

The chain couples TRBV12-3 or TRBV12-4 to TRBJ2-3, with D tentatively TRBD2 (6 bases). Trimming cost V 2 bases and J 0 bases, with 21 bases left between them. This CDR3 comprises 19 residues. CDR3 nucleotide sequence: TGTGCCAGCAGTTTATCCCCGGGTTTGGTAGGGACTAGCACAGATACGCAGTATTTT. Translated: CASSLSPGLVGTSTDTQYF.